This record covers a single T cell receptor beta chain. Its specificity is unknown. Treg sorting used a CD4+CD25+CD127-/low gate. Study-wide findings and caveats: In terms of TCR gene usage, tumor memory CD4+ T cells clustered together with blood and lymph node memory CD4+ cells, as well as with lymph node naive CD4+ cells.

Germline-derived CDR1 and CDR2 are WSHSY and SAAADI. The CDR3 runs to 15 residues. J gave up 4 bases and V 0 bases, and 5 bases lay outside the gene matches. Semi-nested PCR with Nested Universal Primer A followed constant-region reverse priming of full-length variable regions. TCRdb re-called the 5' RACE reads through MiXCR, storing one row per CDR3 protein. The data contain about 57,000 distinct CDR3 sequences, less than 30% of them singletons. The sequenced sample consisted of tumor-infiltrating Tregs sorted from the breast tumor. The V gene is TRBV10-2, the J gene TRBJ2-7, with 8 bases identical to TRBD2. The sequence was obtained from a female donor with breast cancer. CDR3 in amino acids: CASSESSGSRYEQYF. In DNA, the CDR3 is TGCGCCAGCAGTGAGTCGAGCGGGAGTCGGTACGAGCAGTACTTC.